This record looks at one T cell receptor (beta chain) sequence and its context. Its target is not known. This entry is derived from a study of post-analysis software for immune sequencing data. For the study at large: The disease courses covered relapsing-remitting, secondary progressive and progressive-relapsing multiple sclerosis. Regarding the study as a whole: Batch-mates among the samples co-clustered strongly by F measure. TRBV5-6, TRBV5-1 and TRBV20-1 were among 4 or 5 TRBV segments more frequent in patients than controls.

Included in the TCR beta cDNA libraries were unique molecular identifiers. TCRdb passed the PCR reads through MiXCR, listing each CDR3 protein once. The table records about 770,000 distinct CDR3 sequences, roughly 46% of them present only once. Germline V gene lookup returns CDR1 SGHTA and CDR2 FQGNSA. After removal of 5 bases from V and 0 bases from J, the junction contained 6 bases not matched to a gene. This CDR3 comprises 16 residues. The sequenced sample was blood. The sequence was collected from a girl under 18 with multiple sclerosis. The V and J genes are TRBV7-2 and TRBJ2-1; 8 nucleotides agree with TRBD2. CDR3 region: CASSPTSVRSYNEQFF. CDR3 coding DNA: TGTGCCAGCAGCCCGACTAGCGTGCGCTCCTACAATGAGCAGTTCTTC.